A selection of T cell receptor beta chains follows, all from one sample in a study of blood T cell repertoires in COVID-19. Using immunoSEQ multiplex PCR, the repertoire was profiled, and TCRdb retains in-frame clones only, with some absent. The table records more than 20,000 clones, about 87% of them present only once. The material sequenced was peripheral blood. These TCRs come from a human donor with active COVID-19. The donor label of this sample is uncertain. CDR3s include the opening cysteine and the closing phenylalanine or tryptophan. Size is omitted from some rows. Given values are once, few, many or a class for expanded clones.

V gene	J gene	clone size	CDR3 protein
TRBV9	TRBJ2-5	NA	CASREGDQETQYF
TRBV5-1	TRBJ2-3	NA	CATSGQGTDTQYF
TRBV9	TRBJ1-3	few	CASSVGTASGNTIYF
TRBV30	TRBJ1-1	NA	CAWGTPNTEAFF
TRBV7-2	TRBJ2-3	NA	CASSLGQADTQYF
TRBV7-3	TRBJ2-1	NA	CASSPQISSYNEQFF
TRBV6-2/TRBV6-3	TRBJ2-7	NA	CASSKLGQGIDEQYF
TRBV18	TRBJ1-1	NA	CASSPGQGNTEAFF
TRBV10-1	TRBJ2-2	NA	CASSPSSGGNTGELFF
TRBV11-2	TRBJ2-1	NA	CASSLVSDEQFF
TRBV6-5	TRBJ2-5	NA	CASSTWGRWKETQYF
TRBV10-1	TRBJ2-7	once	CASSTNRVYEQYF
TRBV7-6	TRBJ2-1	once	CASSFGGLVAREQFF
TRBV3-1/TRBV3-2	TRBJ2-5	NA	CASSPSEWRASETQYF
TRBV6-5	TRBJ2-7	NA	CASTQLTGVSGEQYF
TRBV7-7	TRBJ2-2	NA	CASALSGSGELFF
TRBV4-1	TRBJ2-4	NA	CASSPPTGSGGSNIQYF
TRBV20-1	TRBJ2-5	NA	CSARSQETQYF
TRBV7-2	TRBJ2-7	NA	CASSLLGTGSIYEQYF
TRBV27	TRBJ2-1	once	CASSFGTSGIYNEQFF
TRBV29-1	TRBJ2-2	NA	CSVAKRNTGELFF
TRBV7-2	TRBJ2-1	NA	CASSLTSGFYNEQFF
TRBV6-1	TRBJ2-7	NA	CASSEVSSYEQYF
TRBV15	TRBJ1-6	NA	CATSRDGRGIGSPLHF
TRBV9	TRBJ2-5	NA	CASSDGTSGGQETQYF
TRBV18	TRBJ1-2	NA	CASSPGQGSNYGYTF
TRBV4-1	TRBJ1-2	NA	CASSPPGQDRGYTF
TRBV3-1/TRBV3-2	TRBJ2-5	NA	CASSQDRGAPYSVTQYF
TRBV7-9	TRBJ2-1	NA	CASSRAPGQGVHEQFF
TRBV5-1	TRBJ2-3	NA	CASVDSPSSTDTQYF
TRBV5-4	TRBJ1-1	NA	CASSLGVSTNTEAFF
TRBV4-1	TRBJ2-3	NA	CASSQDPSGSTDTQYF
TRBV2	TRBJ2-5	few	CASSTKRGAQETQYF
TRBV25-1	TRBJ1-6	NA	CASSASGTGLSPLHF
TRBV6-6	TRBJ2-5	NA	CASSSTGGETQYF
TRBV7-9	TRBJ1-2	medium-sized	CASSPGTGVGGYTF
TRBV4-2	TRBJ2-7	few	CASSQTQRESWREQYF
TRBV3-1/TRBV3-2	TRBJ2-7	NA	CASSHTGTGSHEQYF
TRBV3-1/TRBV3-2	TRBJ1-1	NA	CASSGPGTGAEAFF
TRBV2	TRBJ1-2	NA	CASNEGGYGYTF
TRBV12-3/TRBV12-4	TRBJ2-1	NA	CATRGGVHEQFF
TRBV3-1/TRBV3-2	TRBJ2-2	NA	CASSRSLARTGELFF
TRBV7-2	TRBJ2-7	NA	CASKAGTSGYEQYF